This TCR beta chain was recovered during a study of blood T cell repertoires in COVID-19. Across the study: Samples came from the United States, Italy and Spain, spanning acute and convalescent COVID-19.

This CDR3 region has 18 residues. Trimming pared 0 bases from V and 4 bases from J, leaving 16 bases between. Looked up from germline, CDR1 is MGHRA and CDR2 is YSYEKL. The method was immunoSEQ multiplex PCR; TCRdb's version includes in-frame clones alone and lacks a portion of them. Here the sample spans tens of thousands of clones, about 83% being singletons. The chain links TRBV4-1 to TRBJ2-6, with D perhaps TRBD1 (7 bases). The source is a woman aged 55-75 years with COVID-19, enrolled during active disease. The specimen sequenced was peripheral blood. The CDR3 nucleotides read TGCGCCAGCAGCCAAGAGTGGTCAGGGGGGTCCGGGGCCAACGTCCTGACTTTC. Translating gives CASSQEWSGGSGANVLTF.